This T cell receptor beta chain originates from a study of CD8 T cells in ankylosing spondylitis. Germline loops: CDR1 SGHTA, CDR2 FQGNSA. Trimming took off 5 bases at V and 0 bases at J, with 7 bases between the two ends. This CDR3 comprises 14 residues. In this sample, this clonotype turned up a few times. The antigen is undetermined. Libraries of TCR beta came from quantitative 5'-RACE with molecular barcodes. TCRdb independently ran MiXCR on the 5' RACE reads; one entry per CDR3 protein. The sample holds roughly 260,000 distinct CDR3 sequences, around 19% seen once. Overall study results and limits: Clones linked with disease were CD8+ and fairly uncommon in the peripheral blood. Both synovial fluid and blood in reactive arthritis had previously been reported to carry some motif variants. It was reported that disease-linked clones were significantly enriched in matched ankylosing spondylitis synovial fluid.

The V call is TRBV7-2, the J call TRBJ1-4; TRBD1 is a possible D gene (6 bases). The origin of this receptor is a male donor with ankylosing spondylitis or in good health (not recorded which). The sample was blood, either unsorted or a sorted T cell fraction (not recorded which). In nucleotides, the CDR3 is TGTGCCAGCAGCCGGACAGCAACTAATGAAAAACTGTTTTTT. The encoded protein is CASSRTATNEKLFF.